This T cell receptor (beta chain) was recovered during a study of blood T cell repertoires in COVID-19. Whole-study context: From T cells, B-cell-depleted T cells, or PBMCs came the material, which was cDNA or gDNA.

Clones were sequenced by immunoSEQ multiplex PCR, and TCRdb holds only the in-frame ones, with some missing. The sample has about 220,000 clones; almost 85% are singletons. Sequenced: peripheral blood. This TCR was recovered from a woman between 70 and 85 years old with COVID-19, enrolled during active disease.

The CDR3 region is CASSYSRQGNTEAFF. The CDR3 DNA is TGTGCCAGCAGTTACTCTCGTCAGGGGAACACTGAAGCTTTCTTT. This chain joins TRBV6-2 or TRBV6-3 and TRBJ1-1; a possible D gene is TRBD1 (5 bases). Germline loops: CDR1 MNHEY, CDR2 SVGEGT. There are 15 residues in the CDR3. V lost 0 bases, J lost 1 base, and 9 bases lay in between.